What follows are 29 T cell receptor beta chains derived from one specimen sequenced in a study of cytomegalovirus exposure and HLA in healthy donors. PCR used 60 Vbeta primers and 13 Jbeta primers. Method: immunoSEQ multiplex PCR; TCRdb's copy keeps in-frame clones and lacks some. The sample lists about 59,000 clones; under 90% were seen once. Sequences were obtained from PBMCs. The receptors here all came from a woman aged 40 to 50 in good health and CMV-seronegative.

The V call is TRBV5-1, the J call TRBJ2-1; TRBD2 matches at 14 bases. The CDR3 extends over 16 amino acids. V lost 4 bases, J lost 8 bases, and 8 bases stayed unmatched. CDR1 and CDR2 from the germline V gene are SGHRS and YFSETQ. The CDR3 loop is CASSGTGLAGAHEQFF. CDR3 sequence (DNA): TGCGCCAGCAGCGGGACGGGACTAGCGGGAGCTCATGAGCAGTTCTTC.

The V gene is TRBV28, the J gene TRBJ2-6, with 7 bases fitting TRBD1. There are 17 residues in the CDR3. Trimming removed 5 bases from V and 4 bases from J; junction bases left unmatched: 11. Germline loops: CDR1 MDHEN, CDR2 SYDVKM. CDR3 coding DNA: TGTGCCAGCAGTATCCCCGGTAGGGGACAGGGGGCCAACGTCCTGACTTTC. It yields the protein CASSIPGRGQGANVLTF. Together with reference TRBV28 and TRBJ2-6, the CDR3 gives the full variable domain: DVKVTQSSRYLVKRTGEKVFLECVQDMDHENMFWYRQDPGLGLRLIYFSYDVKMKEKGDIPEGYSVSREKKERFSLILESASTNQTSMYLCASSIPGRGQGANVLTFGAGSRLTVL.

To note about this clone: Its ends do not fully match the called genes, so a read error is possible. At the DNA level, this CDR3 is encoded by other sequences in the same sample as well. V and J are TRBV2 and TRBJ1-1; the D is unclear. The CDR3 spans 14 residues. CDR1 is SNHLY, CDR2 FYNNEI, per germline. CDR3 protein: CASRLDTSNTEAFF. For the CDR3, the DNA is TGTGCCAGCAGACTTGACACCTCGAACACTGAGGCTTTCTTT.

The rearrangement links TRBV13 to TRBJ2-7, with TRBD1 matching 8 bases. The CDR3 length is 14 residues. V trimming: 3 bases; J trimming: 7 bases; junction bases outside the gene matches: 8. Germline loops: CDR1 PRHDT, CDR2 FYEKMQ (reference sequence). The CDR3 DNA reads TGTGCCAGCAGCTTCGGCAGGGGGCCTCGAGAGCAGTACTTC. Translated, it gives CASSFGRGPREQYF.

The sample holds one count of this clone. This sequence joins TRBV5-1 and TRBJ2-7; 9 positions match TRBD2. The V and J ends lost 4 bases and 2 bases, in that order; junction bases with no gene match: 7. The CDR3 covers 15 residues. Looked up from germline, CDR1 is SGHRS and CDR2 is YFSETQ. CDR3 sequence reads: CASSGASGTPYEQYF. The CDR3 DNA follows: TGCGCCAGCAGCGGCGCTAGCGGGACACCCTACGAGCAGTACTTC.

The chain couples TRBV25-1 to TRBJ2-3; 10 nucleotides align to TRBD2. V was pared by 8 bases and J by 3 bases, with 5 bases of the junction left unmatched. This CDR3 has 14 amino acids. The germline V gene encodes CDR1 MGHDK and CDR2 SYGVNS. The CDR3 DNA follows: TGTGCCAGCTCCGGACTAGCGGCAACAGATACGCAGTATTTT. This encodes CASSGLAATDTQYF.

The sample holds one count of this clone. The V gene is TRBV27, the J gene TRBJ2-5, with D possibly TRBD1 on 5 matching bases. Germline V gene lookup returns CDR1 MNHEY and CDR2 SMNVEV (reference sequence). This CDR3 has 13 residues. V was cut by 3 bases and J by 5 bases, with 10 bases left in between. The CDR3 DNA reads TGTGCCAGCAGTTTTGTCTCAGGGGAGACCCAGTACTTC. Its translation is CASSFVSGETQYF.

In this sample, this clone turned up once. The V call is TRBV28, the J call TRBJ2-7; possible D gene TRBD1, 5 bases. The CDR3 length is 15 residues. The germline V gene encodes CDR1 MDHEN and CDR2 SYDVKM. Trimming pared 2 bases from V and 3 bases from J, leaving 14 bases between. The CDR3 spells CASSLNGHGYYEQYF. The CDR3 region has the DNA TGTGCCAGCAGTTTAAATGGACATGGGTACTACGAGCAGTACTTC.

This clone came up once. This chain uses TRBV6-1 with TRBJ1-5; D is perhaps TRBD1 (5 bases). Trimming took 3 bases from V and 0 from J, leaving 15 bases between them. The germline gives CDR1 MNHNS, CDR2 SASEGT. This CDR3 contains 17 residues. CDR3 amino acids: CASSDKGVRYSNQPQHF. The CDR3, as DNA: TGTGCCAGCAGTGATAAAGGGGTGAGGTATAGCAATCAGCCCCAGCATTTT.

V is TRBV6-1 and J is TRBJ2-5; 12 nucleotides match TRBD1. Germline CDR1 and CDR2: MNHNS and SASEGT. The CDR3 is made up of 16 amino acids. Trimming took 2 bases from V and 5 from J; bases not matched to a gene: 6. The CDR3 reads CASSEFIGTGGETQYF. CDR3 sequence (DNA): TGTGCCAGCAGTGAATTTATTGGGACAGGGGGCGAGACCCAGTACTTC.

This clone was recorded only once. The genes are TRBV28 and TRBJ1-2, with TRBD1 identical over 9 bases. Germline V gene data show CDR1 as MDHEN and CDR2 as SYDVKM. The CDR3 sequence is 15 residues long. V shed 0 bases and J 7 bases; nucleotides not matched to a gene: 6. The CDR3 loop is CASSLWRTGELGYTF. CDR3 coding DNA: TGTGCCAGCAGTTTATGGAGGACAGGGGAGCTTGGCTACACCTTC.

For the CDR3, the DNA is TGTGCCAGCAGTGGGACAGGCGATACTCCTTCAAACTATGGCTACACCTTC. This sequence encodes CASSGTGDTPSNYGYTF. The V gene is TRBV6-1, the J gene TRBJ1-2; 7 nucleotides match TRBD1. V gave up 4 bases and J gave up 2 bases; unmatched junction bases: 13. Germline V gene sequence: CDR1 MNHNS, CDR2 SASEGT. The CDR3 runs to 17 residues.

The chain carries TRBV29-1 and TRBJ2-1; 11 bases match TRBD2. V lost 8 bases, J lost 0 bases, and 9 bases stayed unmatched. CDR3 length: 16 residues. Germline assignment: CDR1 SQVTM and CDR2 ANQGSEA. CDR3: CSTRGLAGASYNEQFF. CDR3 nucleotide sequence: TGCAGCACCCGAGGACTAGCGGGTGCCTCCTACAATGAGCAGTTCTTC.

The V and J genes are TRBV5-1 and TRBJ2-7; D is possibly TRBD1 (6 bases). The CDR3 covers 12 residues. The germline CDR1 and CDR2 sequences are SGHRS and YFSETQ. The V and J ends lost 7 bases and 4 bases respectively, with 12 bases between them. CDR3 protein: CASGPGDYEQYF. CDR3 coding DNA: TGCGCCAGCGGCCCAGGGGATTACGAGCAGTACTTC.

This chain joins TRBV19 and TRBJ1-4; 9 nucleotides line up with TRBD1. Per the germline V gene, CDR1 is LNHDA and CDR2 is SQIVND (reference sequence). This CDR3 spans 14 amino acids. V shed 2 bases, J shed 8 bases, and the junction held 3 bases outside the gene matches. DNA of the CDR3: TGTGCCAGTAGTATAAACACAGGGGGCGAAAAACTGTTTTTT. Translation gives CASSINTGGEKLFF.

This clone occurred a few times. The chain has TRBV7-2 and TRBJ2-3; D possibly corresponds to TRBD2 (5 bases). CDR1 is SGHTA, CDR2 FQGNSA, per germline. V shed 1 base and J shed 4 bases, with 15 bases lying between them. The CDR3 length is 16 residues. CDR3: CASSLVGAMRADTQYF. The CDR3 DNA follows: TGTGCCAGCAGCTTAGTGGGTGCTATGAGGGCAGATACGCAGTATTTT.

Written as DNA, the CDR3 is TGTGCCAGTAGGAACCACCCGGGACAGGGCAACGAGCAGTACTTC. Translated, it gives CASRNHPGQGNEQYF. This chain joins TRBV19 and TRBJ2-7; 9 bases align to TRBD1. The CDR3 sequence is 15 residues long. Trimming took 6 bases from V and 5 from J; bases not matched to a gene: 11. Germline V lookup: CDR1 LNHDA, CDR2 SQIVND (reference sequence).

This clone was picked up a small number of times. The chain links TRBV6-5 to TRBJ2-6, with a weak D call TRBD2 (6 bases). The CDR3 loop spans 15 amino acids. Germline assignment: CDR1 MNHEY and CDR2 SVGAGI. Trimming pared 7 bases from V and 0 bases from J, leaving 10 bases between. The CDR3: CASNAGSSGANVLTF. CDR3 DNA: TGTGCCAGCAACGCCGGGAGCTCTGGGGCCAACGTCCTGACTTTC.

This chain links TRBV2 with TRBJ2-3, with D perhaps matching TRBD2 (7 bases). Trimming left V 4 bases short and J 1 base short, with 12 bases between. This CDR3 is built from 15 residues. Germline loops: CDR1 SNHLY, CDR2 FYNNEI. CDR3 protein: CASSAWEGGTDTQYF. CDR3 bases: TGTGCCAGCAGTGCGTGGGAGGGGGGCACAGATACGCAGTATTTT.

In its sample, this clone was seen once. The chain combines TRBV7-9 with TRBJ1-1, with TRBD1 matching over 9 bases. The length of the CDR3 is 14 residues. V shed 5 bases and J 4 bases; nucleotides not matched to a gene: 5. From germline, CDR1 is SEHNR and CDR2 FQNEAQ (reference sequence). CDR3 amino acids: CASSPGTGSTEAFF. CDR3 coding DNA: TGTGCCAGCAGCCCCGGGACAGGGAGCACTGAAGCTTTCTTT.

This chain links TRBV7-9 with TRBJ1-2, with 8 bases identical to TRBD1. V was clipped by 3 bases and J by 2 bases; unmatched bases: 17. The CDR3 covers 19 residues. Germline values: CDR1 SEHNR, CDR2 FQNEAQ (reference sequence). The CDR3 loop is CASSLGVKRGQGLNYGYTF. CDR3 bases: TGTGCCAGCAGCTTGGGGGTTAAGCGCGGACAGGGCCTCAACTATGGCTACACCTTC.

The chain is built from TRBV14 and TRBJ2-7; 14 positions agree with TRBD2. The trim removed 0 bases at V and 2 bases at J, leaving 12 bases unmatched. Germline V gives CDR1 SGHDN, CDR2 FVKESK. The CDR3 consists of 20 residues. CDR3 nucleotide sequence: TGTGCCAGCAGCCAAGACAAACCGGGACTAGCGGGAGAGTCCGCCTACGAGCAGTACTTC. Residues: CASSQDKPGLAGESAYEQYF. Together with reference TRBV14 and TRBJ2-7, the CDR3 gives the full variable domain: EAGVTQFPSHSVIEKGQTVTLRCDPISGHDNLYWYRRVMGKEIKFLLHFVKESKQDESGMPNNRFLAERTGGTYSTLKVQPAELEDSGVYFCASSQDKPGLAGESAYEQYFGPGTRLTVT.

The V gene is TRBV7-9, the J gene TRBJ1-5, with D possibly being TRBD1 (5 bases). The CDR3 extends over 16 amino acids. V shed 1 base and J shed 4 bases, with 14 bases lying between them. CDR1 is SEHNR and CDR2 is FQNEAQ in the germline V gene (reference sequence). CDR3 sequence reads: CASSLGTQGKNQPQHF. CDR3 sequence (DNA): TGTGCCAGCAGCTTAGGGACCCAGGGTAAGAATCAGCCCCAGCATTTT.

The chain recombines TRBV27 with TRBJ2-1, with D unresolved. Trimming left V 1 base short and J 0 bases short, with 10 bases between. Germline CDR1 is MNHEY and CDR2 is SMNVEV (reference sequence). The CDR3 runs 16 residues. The CDR3 region is CASSLLAVSSYNEQFF. CDR3 DNA sequence: TGTGCCAGCAGTTTATTGGCGGTAAGCTCCTACAATGAGCAGTTCTTC.

The chain couples TRBV30 to TRBJ2-1, with 8 bases matching TRBD2. The CDR3 is 15 amino acids. The germline V gene encodes CDR1 GTSNPN and CDR2 SVGIG (reference sequence). The junction had 6 bases not matched to a gene; V was cut back by 5 bases and J by 0 bases. CDR3 coding DNA: TGTGCCTGGGGGATAGCGGGAAGCTCCTACAATGAGCAGTTCTTC. Translating it yields CAWGIAGSSYNEQFF.

The chain employs TRBV15 and TRBJ2-5, with 9 positions matching TRBD1. The germline gives CDR1 LNHNV, CDR2 YYDKDF (reference sequence). The CDR3 runs 16 residues. The V and J ends lost 3 bases and 2 bases, in that order; junction bases with no gene match: 7. The CDR3 loop is CATSSHGQGTQETQYF. Here the CDR3 DNA reads TGTGCCACCAGCAGCCACGGACAGGGGACTCAAGAGACCCAGTACTTC.

The CDR3 DNA reads TGTGCCAGCAGCCCCCGACAGGGGGCGAGGGAGCAGTACTTC. Translated: CASSPRQGAREQYF. V gene TRBV7-9 combines with J gene TRBJ2-7; 10 bases map to TRBD1. The CDR3 length is 14 residues. J was trimmed by 7 bases and V by 5 bases; bases with no gene match: 8. Germline lookup yields CDR1 SEHNR and CDR2 FQNEAQ (reference sequence).

J is TRBJ2-5 and V is TRBV9; tentatively, D is TRBD2 (7 bases). Trimming stripped 3 bases from V and 5 bases from J, with 17 bases between. The germline V gene has CDR1 SGDLS and CDR2 YYNGEE. This CDR3 has 15 residues. CDR3 DNA: TGTGCCAGCAGCGGGAATCCGGGGGGCTGGGAGACCCAGTACTTC. Its protein product is CASSGNPGGWETQYF. Drawing the rest from reference TRBV9 and TRBJ2-5, the complete variable domain is DSGVTQTPKHLITATGQRVTLRCSPRSGDLSVYWYQQSLDQGLQFLIQYYNGEERAKGNILERFSAQQFPDLHSELNLSSLELGDSALYFCASSGNPGGWETQYFGPGTRLLVL.

The V gene is TRBV19, the J gene TRBJ1-1, with D tentatively TRBD1 (5 bases). The germline CDR1 and CDR2 sequences are LNHDA and SQIVND (reference sequence). With 8 bases removed from V and 6 bases from J, the gap between germline ends came to 22 bases. CDR3 length equals 15 residues. The CDR3 DNA follows: TGTGCCAGTGCAGGGAGGCCGGGTTCGGAGCCTGAAGCTTTCTTT. The encoded protein is CASAGRPGSEPEAFF.